This TCR beta chain was identified during a study of T-cell reconstitution after alpha-beta-depleted transplantation in children. Points from the study as a whole: T-cell counts and diversity were attributed mostly to newly produced T cells one year after transplant. There were some patients whose high TCRbeta diversity at day 60 came from surviving recipient T cells and thymic progenitors.

Looked up from germline, CDR1 is WNHNN and CDR2 is SYGVQD (reference sequence). Trimming removed 2 bases at V and 4 bases at J, with 8 bases between. The CDR3 is made up of 13 amino acids. Unique molecular identifiers were incorporated into the prepared TCRbeta library. One entry per CDR3 protein results from TCRdb running MiXCR on the PCR reads. The sample holds approximately 300,000 distinct CDR3 sequences, 6.5% to 9% seen once. In regard to this clonotype: The antigen remains unidentified.

This chain joins TRBV10-1 and TRBJ1-2; D gene ambiguous. The clonotype was recovered from a female patient between 2 and 15 years old who had a stem cell transplant for Fanconi anemia, so the T cells may come from the graft donor. Sequenced material: peripheral blood, taken 360 days after TCRalphabeta/CD19-depleted stem cell transplant. The CDR3: CASSEGLGYGYTF. CDR3 in DNA: TGCGCCAGCAGTGAGGGGCTCGGCTATGGCTACACCTTC.